A selection of T cell receptor beta chains follows, all from one sample in a study of CD8+ T cells in alopecia areata. Clones were sequenced by immunoSEQ multiplex PCR, and TCRdb holds only the in-frame ones, with some missing. The sample records some 130,000 clones, roughly three fifths being singletons. This material consisted of CD4+ T cells sorted from blood, taken at week 0. The receptors here all came from a human donor with alopecia areata. Both conserved end residues are part of each CDR3. D genes are given only for firm matches. Only some rows state a clone size, as once, few, many or a class for expanded clones.

V gene	D gene	clone size	J gene	CDR3 DNA	CDR3 protein
TRBV4-1	.	.	TRBJ1-1	TGCGCCAGCAGCCCACAGGATAAGAACACTGAAGCTTTCTTT	CASSPQDKNTEAFF
TRBV6-5	.	.	TRBJ2-1	TGTGCCAGCCTTAGTGCCAGGATCTACAATGAGCAGTTCTTC	CASLSARIYNEQFF
TRBV6-6	.	once	TRBJ1-2	TGTGCCAGCAGTTACTCAGGGGAACCTAACTATGGCTACACCTTC	CASSYSGEPNYGYTF
TRBV19	.	few	TRBJ1-1	TGTGCCAGTAGTTACCGGACGCAGAACACTGAAGCTTTCTTT	CASSYRTQNTEAFF
TRBV7-8	TRBD1	.	TRBJ2-6	TGTGCCAGCAGCGGCAGCCAGACAGGGGGCTTCGCTGGGGCCAACGTCCTGACTTTC	CASSGSQTGGFAGANVLTF
TRBV29-1	.	.	TRBJ2-3	TGCAGTTATGGTGCATGGAATACGCAGTATTTT	CSYGAWNTQYF
TRBV18	.	few	TRBJ2-1	TGTGCCAGCTCACCGTTAAACGTAGGGACTCCCTCCTACAATGAGCAGTTCTTC	CASSPLNVGTPSYNEQFF
TRBV6-5	.	.	TRBJ1-2	TGTGCCACCGGACAGAACTATGGCTACACCTTC	CATGQNYGYTF
TRBV5-1	.	.	TRBJ2-3	TGCGCCAGCAGCTTGGAGGGGAGCACAGATACGCAGTATTTT	CASSLEGSTDTQYF
TRBV7-2	TRBD1	few	TRBJ2-5	TGTGCCAGCACGGGTACCCGACAGGGGGAGTGGTCGGAGACCCAGTACTTC	CASTGTRQGEWSETQYF
TRBV7-3	.	.	TRBJ2-2	TGTGCCAGCAGCTCAAGCGTGACTCTCGCCGGGGAGCTGTTTTTT	CASSSSVTLAGELFF
TRBV7-6	.	.	TRBJ1-5	TGTGCCAGCAGCCGAACGGCAGGTGATAGCAATCAGCCCCAGCATTTT	CASSRTAGDSNQPQHF
TRBV7-2	TRBD2	few	TRBJ2-3	TGTGCCAGCAGCTTGAGTAGCGGGGGGACAGATACGCAGTATTTT	CASSLSSGGTDTQYF
TRBV5-1	TRBD1	.	TRBJ2-7	TGCGCCAGCAGCCCCTCGGGGACAGCTACCTACGAGCAGTACTTC	CASSPSGTATYEQYF
TRBV5-1	TRBD1	.	TRBJ1-2	TGCGCCAGCAGCTTGGAAGGACAGGTCTATGGCTACACCTTC	CASSLEGQVYGYTF
TRBV27	.	.	TRBJ1-1	TGTGCCAGCAGACCAGCAGGGGTTAACACTGAAGCTTTCTTT	CASRPAGVNTEAFF